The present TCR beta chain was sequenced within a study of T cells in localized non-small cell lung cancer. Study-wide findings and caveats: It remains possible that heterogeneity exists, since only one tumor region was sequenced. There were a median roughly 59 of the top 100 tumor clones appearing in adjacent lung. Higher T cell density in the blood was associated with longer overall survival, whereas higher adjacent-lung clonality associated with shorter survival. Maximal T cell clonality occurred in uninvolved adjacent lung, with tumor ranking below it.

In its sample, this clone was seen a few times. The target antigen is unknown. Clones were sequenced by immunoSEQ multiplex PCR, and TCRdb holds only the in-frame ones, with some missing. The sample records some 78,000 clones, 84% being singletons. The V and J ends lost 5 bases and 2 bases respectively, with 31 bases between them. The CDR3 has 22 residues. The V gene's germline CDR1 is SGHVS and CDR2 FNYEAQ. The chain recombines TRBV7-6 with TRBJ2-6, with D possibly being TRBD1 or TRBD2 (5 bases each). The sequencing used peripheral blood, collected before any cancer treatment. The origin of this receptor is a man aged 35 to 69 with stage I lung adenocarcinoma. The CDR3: CASSPLGERHSLRVTGANVLTF. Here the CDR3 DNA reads TGTGCCAGCAGCCCACTGGGGGAGCGCCACTCTCTCCGCGTAACTGGGGCCAACGTCCTGACTTTC.